This T cell receptor (beta chain) was documented in a study of blood T cell repertoires in COVID-19. This CDR3 contains 15 residues. CDR1 and CDR2 from the germline V gene are SGHNT and YYREEE (reference sequence). V lost 2 bases and J 4 bases, leaving 13 bases between the germline ends. Assay: immunoSEQ multiplex PCR; the TCRdb copy retains only in-frame clones and omits some. The sample carries 200,000 to 250,000 clones, about 85% recorded once. The gene calls are TRBV5-4 and TRBJ2-4; tentatively, D is TRBD1 (6 bases). Material: PBMCs or T cells enriched from blood (not recorded which). This TCR was recovered from a woman in her twenties or thirties who had recovered from COVID-19. CDR3 nucleotide sequence: TGTGCCAGCAGCTTCCCTAATGACAGGAAAAACATTCAGTACTTC. Protein: CASSFPNDRKNIQYF. Filled out from reference TRBV5-4 and TRBJ2-4, the complete variable domain reads ETGVTQSPTHLIKTRGQQVTLRCSSQSGHNTVSWYQQALGQGPQFIFQYYREEENGRGNFPPRFSGLQFPNYSSELNVNALELDDSALYLCASSFPNDRKNIQYFGAGTRLSVL.